The clone carrying this T cell receptor (beta chain) was recorded only once. No antigen is known for it. This table comes from immunoSEQ multiplex PCR, and its TCRdb copy is limited to in-frame clones, with some not included. The data hold roughly 130,000 clones, with 88% observed a single time. Trimming took 6 bases from V and 6 from J, leaving 12 bases between them. Germline V gene data show CDR1 as MDHEN and CDR2 as SYDVKM. The CDR3 spans 12 residues. These data come from a study of T cell responses to AZD1222 COVID-19 vaccine. Findings and caveats of the study: It was only 6 or 7 AZD1222 recipients who were seropositive at baseline.

The source was peripheral blood, collected on day 0 of MenACWY control vaccination. The receptor comes from an adult in good health. The rearrangement links TRBV28 to TRBJ2-7, with a tentative D call TRBD1 (6 bases). CDR3 loop: CASRQGRFEQYF. CDR3 sequence (DNA): TGTGCCAGCAGACAGGGTAGGTTCGAGCAGTACTTC.